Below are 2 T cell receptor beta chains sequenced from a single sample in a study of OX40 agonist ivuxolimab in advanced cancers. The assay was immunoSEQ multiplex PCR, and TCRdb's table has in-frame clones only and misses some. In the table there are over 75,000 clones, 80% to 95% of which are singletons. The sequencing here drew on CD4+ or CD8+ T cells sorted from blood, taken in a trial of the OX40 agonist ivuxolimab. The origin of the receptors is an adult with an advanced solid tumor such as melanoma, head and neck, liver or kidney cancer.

CDR3 loop: CASSPSGKSSYEQYF. The DNA of the CDR3 is TGTGCCAGCTCACCGTCGGGGAAGAGCTCCTACGAGCAGTACTTC. The chain joins TRBV18 to TRBJ2-7, with a weak D call TRBD2 (5 bases). Trimming took off 3 bases at V and 0 bases at J, with 12 bases between the two ends. The CDR3 has 15 residues. Germline V lookup: CDR1 KGHSH, CDR2 LQKENI.

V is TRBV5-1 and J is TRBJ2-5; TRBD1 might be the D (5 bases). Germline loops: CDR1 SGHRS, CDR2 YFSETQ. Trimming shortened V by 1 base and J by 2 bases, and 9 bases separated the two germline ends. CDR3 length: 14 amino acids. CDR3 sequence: CASSLQAGQETQYF. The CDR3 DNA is TGCGCCAGCAGCTTGCAGGCAGGGCAAGAGACCCAGTACTTC.